A selection of T cell receptor beta chains follows, all from one sample in a study of beta chain features in type 1 diabetes. TCRdb's table, derived via immunoSEQ multiplex PCR, lists solely in-frame clones and lacks some. The repertoire includes hundreds of thousands of clones, about an eighth of them detected once, and less than 0.025% sits in the top ten. Material: naive CD4+ T cells from blood. All receptors derive from a man aged 18 to 30 with type 1 diabetes. Each CDR3 is given without its conserved first and last residue. The order of the fields is V gene, CDR3 protein.

TRBV28 | ASSPRGQWTDTQY
TRBV5-1 | ASSRDRVYSGANVLT
TRBV7-2 | ASSKTDRVQAF
TRBV6-5 | ASSYSSGSNTGELF
TRBV7-7 | ASSHAVWGGNQPQH
TRBV4-1 | ASSQSGPGSYSYEQY
TRBV5-1 | ASSGGRGNEKLF
TRBV7-9 | ASSSGQGNTGELF
TRBV6-1 | ASSLTGNYEKLF
TRBV15 | ATSTLSPGWTGYGYT
TRBV30 | AWRGGYGYT
TRBV6-1 | ASNMDPLGNQPQH
TRBV7-9 | ASSQGQGEETQY
TRBV11-2 | ASSLGGLDTQY
TRBV7-8 | ASSLFFDGRAVYEQY
TRBV10-3 | AISESRGALETQY
TRBV4-1 | ASSQEFSGVWNEQF
TRBV2 | ASKGTSNIQY
TRBV29-1 | SVYGTLGIYNEQF
TRBV10-3 | AITTGQGNAEAF
TRBV30 | AWSVSVSEVSEAF
TRBV5-1 | ASSAGGQETQY
TRBV4-1 | ASSQDNNSNQPQH
TRBV11-2 | ASSLAGQLSYEQY
TRBV11-2 | ASSLGAQETQY
TRBV30 | AWETGVFAEAF
TRBV9 | ASSGSRENTEAF
TRBV7-9 | ASSTGGDGYT
TRBV30 | AWSVITEAF
TRBV7-8 | ASSTSGGAGQPQH
TRBV19 | ASSRAGLAKNIQY
TRBV30 | AWMGQGNSPLH
TRBV5-1 | ASSPSAGANVLT
TRBV10-3 | AISEGQGPPGTQY
TRBV28 | ASSYPPFGVENSPLH
TRBV10-3 | AISESTDTQY
TRBV7-9 | ASSSGTQFPPLH
TRBV20-1 | SARDKETQY
TRBV25-1 | ASSDPNTDTQY
TRBV5-8 | ASSLDASHSNQPQH
TRBV10-3 | AIAGWYSYEQY
TRBV2 | ASSGTGWSPFH
TRBV25-1 | ASSDGGDHTDTQY
TRBV29-1 | SVAEGFSTDTQY
TRBV7-2 | ASSSSGGPYEQY
TRBV2 | ASEQGLDNSPLH
TRBV7-9 | ASSLGQSNTEAF
TRBV5-1 | ASSPGQTKTYEQY
TRBV6-1 | ASSRDPNYEQY
TRBV6-5 | ASSSSPTAPYGYT
TRBV7-2 | ASSFGTENTEAF
TRBV4-2 | ASSPTSGYTDTQY
TRBV5-1 | ASSLGQGQETQY
TRBV25-1 | ASSEYGGSVGELF
TRBV7-6 | ASSSMVAGTQETQY